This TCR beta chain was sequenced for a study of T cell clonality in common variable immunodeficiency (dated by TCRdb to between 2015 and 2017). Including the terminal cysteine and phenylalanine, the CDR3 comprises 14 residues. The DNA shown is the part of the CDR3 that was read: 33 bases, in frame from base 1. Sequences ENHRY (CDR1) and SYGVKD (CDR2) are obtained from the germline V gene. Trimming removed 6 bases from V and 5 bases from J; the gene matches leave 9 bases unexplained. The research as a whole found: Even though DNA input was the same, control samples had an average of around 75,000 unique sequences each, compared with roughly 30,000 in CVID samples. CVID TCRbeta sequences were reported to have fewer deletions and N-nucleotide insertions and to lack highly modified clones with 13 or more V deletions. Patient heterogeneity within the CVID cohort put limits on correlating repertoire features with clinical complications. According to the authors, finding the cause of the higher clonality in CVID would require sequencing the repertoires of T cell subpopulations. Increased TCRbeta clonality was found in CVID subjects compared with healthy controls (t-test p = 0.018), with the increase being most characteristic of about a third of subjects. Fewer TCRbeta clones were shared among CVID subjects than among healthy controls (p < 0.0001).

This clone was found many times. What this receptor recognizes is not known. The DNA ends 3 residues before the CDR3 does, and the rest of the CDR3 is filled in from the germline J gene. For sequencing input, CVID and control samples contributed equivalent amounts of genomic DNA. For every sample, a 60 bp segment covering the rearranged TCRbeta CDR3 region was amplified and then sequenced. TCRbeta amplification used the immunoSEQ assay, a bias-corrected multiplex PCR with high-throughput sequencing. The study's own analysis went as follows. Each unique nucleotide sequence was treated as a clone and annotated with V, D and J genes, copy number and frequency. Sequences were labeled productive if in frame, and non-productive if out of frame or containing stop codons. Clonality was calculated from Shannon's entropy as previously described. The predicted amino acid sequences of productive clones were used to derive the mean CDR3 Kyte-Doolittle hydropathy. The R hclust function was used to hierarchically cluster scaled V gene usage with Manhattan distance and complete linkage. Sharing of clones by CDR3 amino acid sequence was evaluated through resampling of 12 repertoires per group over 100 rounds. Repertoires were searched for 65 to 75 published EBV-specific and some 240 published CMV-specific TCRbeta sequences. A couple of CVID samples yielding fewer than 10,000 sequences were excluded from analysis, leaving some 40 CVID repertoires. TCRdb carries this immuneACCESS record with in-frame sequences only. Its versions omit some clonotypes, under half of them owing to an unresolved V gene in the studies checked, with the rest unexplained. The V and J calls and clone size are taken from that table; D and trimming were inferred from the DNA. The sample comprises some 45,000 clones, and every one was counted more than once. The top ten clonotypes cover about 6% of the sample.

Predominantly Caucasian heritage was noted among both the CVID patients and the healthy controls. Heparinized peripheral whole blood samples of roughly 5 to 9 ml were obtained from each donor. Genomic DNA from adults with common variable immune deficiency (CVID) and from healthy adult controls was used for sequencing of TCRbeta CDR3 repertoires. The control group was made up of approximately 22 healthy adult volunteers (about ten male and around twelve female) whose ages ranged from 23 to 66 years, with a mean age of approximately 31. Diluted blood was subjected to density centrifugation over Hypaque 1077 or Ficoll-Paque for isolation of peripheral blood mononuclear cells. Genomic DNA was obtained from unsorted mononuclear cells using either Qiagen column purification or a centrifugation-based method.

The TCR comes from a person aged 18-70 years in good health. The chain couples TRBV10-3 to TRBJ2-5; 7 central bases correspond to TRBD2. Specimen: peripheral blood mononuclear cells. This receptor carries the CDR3 CAIRNDHSGETQYF. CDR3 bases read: TGTGCCATCAGAAACGACCATAGCGGGGAGACC.